Shown below are 7 T cell receptor beta chains from a single sample sequenced in a study of T cell responses to AZD1222 COVID-19 vaccine. Sequencing was performed with immunoSEQ multiplex PCR; in TCRdb, only in-frame clones are kept and a portion is missing. The table includes under 100,000 clones, 92% detected once. Sequenced here: peripheral blood, sampled on day 0 of MenACWY control vaccination. The origin of the receptors is an adult in good health.

The chain links TRBV14 to TRBJ1-2; D uncertain. The CDR3 sequence is 14 residues long. Germline-derived CDR1 and CDR2 are SGHDN and FVKESK. Trimming took 0 bases from V and 4 from J, leaving 9 bases between them. The CDR3 DNA sequence: TGTGCCAGCAGCCAAGATCGTCAAGGCTATGGCTACACCTTC. It is translated as CASSQDRQGYGYTF.

V usage is TRBV10-3 and J usage is TRBJ2-3; D is undetermined. The CDR3 consists of 14 residues. CDR1 ENHRY and CDR2 SYGVKD come from the germline V gene. The V end lost 3 bases, the J end lost 1 base, and 8 bases lay between the germline ends. The CDR3 bases are TGTGCCATCAGTGACCGCGTGGGCACAGATACGCAGTATTTT. As protein: CAISDRVGTDTQYF.

This chain links TRBV19 with TRBJ2-7, with TRBD1 as a possible D gene (5 bases). The CDR3 extends over 15 amino acids. Per germline, CDR1 LNHDA and CDR2 SQIVND (reference sequence). Trimming removed 1 base from V and 1 base from J, with 11 bases in between. For the CDR3, the DNA is TGTGCCAGTAGTATAGTGTCGCAGGGTTCCTACGAGCAGTACTTC. It translates to CASSIVSQGSYEQYF.

J is TRBJ1-2 and V is TRBV28, with D uncertain. Germline V lookup: CDR1 MDHEN, CDR2 SYDVKM. Trimming took 9 bases from V and 6 from J, leaving 26 bases between them. The length of the CDR3 is 16 residues. DNA for the CDR3: TGTGCCAGTACGGACGGCCTTCGATTTTCCGGTCATGGCTACACCTTC. Protein: CASTDGLRFSGHGYTF.

This clone was found once. V is TRBV5-6 and J is TRBJ2-1; the match to TRBD2 covers 11 bases. The CDR3 consists of 16 residues. Germline loops: CDR1 SGHDT, CDR2 YYEEEE. Losses at the gene ends were 3 bases for V and 8 bases for J; bases not matched to a gene: 10. CDR3 protein: CASSWRTLAGGHEQFF. CDR3 sequence (DNA): TGTGCCAGCAGCTGGAGAACCCTAGCGGGAGGACATGAGCAGTTCTTC.

The chain is built from TRBV7-3 and TRBJ2-3, with a tentative D call TRBD2 (6 bases). CDR3 length equals 15 residues. Germline assignment: CDR1 SGHTA and CDR2 FQGTGA. The V gene lost 5 bases and the J gene lost 2 bases, with 14 bases spanning the gap. CDR3 DNA sequence: TGTGCCAGCAGCAATGCGGGACTGCACACAGATACGCAGTATTTT. Its protein product is CASSNAGLHTDTQYF.

J is TRBJ2-3 and V is TRBV7-2, with 8 bases lining up with TRBD2. The CDR3 is 15 amino acids. The ends lost 6 bases at V and 2 bases at J; junction bases unmatched: 7. In germline, CDR1 is SGHTA, CDR2 FQGNSA. Written as DNA, the CDR3 is TGTGCCAGCAGACCCAGCGGGAGCCCCACAGATACGCAGTATTTT. It encodes CASRPSGSPTDTQYF.